This TCR beta chain was retrieved from a study of blood T cell repertoires in COVID-19. Clones were sequenced by immunoSEQ multiplex PCR, and TCRdb holds only the in-frame ones, with some missing. The repertoire consists of some 260,000 clones, with approximately 88% occurring once and the leading ten covering roughly 6%. The receptor comes from a woman aged 25-40 years with COVID-19, enrolled during active disease. Sequenced material: peripheral blood.

This CDR3 is CATRARNNEQFF. The CDR3 coding sequence is TGTGCCACCAGAGCCCGCAACAATGAGCAGTTCTTC. The V and J genes are TRBV24-1 and TRBJ2-1; D gene uncertain. The CDR3 is 12 amino acids. Deletions cut 7 bases from V and 5 bases from J, with 8 bases between. Germline loops: CDR1 KGHDR, CDR2 SFDVKD.